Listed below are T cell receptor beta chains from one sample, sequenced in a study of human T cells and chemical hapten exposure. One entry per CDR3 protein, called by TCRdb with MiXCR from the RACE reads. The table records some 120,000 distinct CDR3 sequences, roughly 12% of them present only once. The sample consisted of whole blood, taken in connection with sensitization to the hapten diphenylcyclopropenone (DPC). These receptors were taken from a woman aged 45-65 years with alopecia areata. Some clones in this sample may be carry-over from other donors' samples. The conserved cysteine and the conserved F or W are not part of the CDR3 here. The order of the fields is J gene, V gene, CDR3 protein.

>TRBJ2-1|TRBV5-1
ASSSGVPGGQF
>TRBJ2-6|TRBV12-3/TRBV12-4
VSTTGHLSGANVLT
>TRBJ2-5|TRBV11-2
ASSTGQGKAETQY
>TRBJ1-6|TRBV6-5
ASGLDRGNSPLH
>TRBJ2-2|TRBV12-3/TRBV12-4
ASSLDRSGELF
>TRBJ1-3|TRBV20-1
SASPLVGPGNTIY
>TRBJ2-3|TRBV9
ASSVLALTSGVTDTQY
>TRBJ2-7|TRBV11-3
ASSFTLAYEQY
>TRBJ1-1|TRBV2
ATRGQAIKNTEAF
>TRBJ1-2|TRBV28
ASSFGALYGYT
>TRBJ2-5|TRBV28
ASSQTGGDETQY
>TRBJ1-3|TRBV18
ASSPLARKAGNTIY
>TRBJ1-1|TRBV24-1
ATSDPPGRRRFYLNTEAF
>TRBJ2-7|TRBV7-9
ASSLTPDSDEQY
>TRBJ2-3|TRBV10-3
AISGAPPTDTQY
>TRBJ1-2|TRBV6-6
ASSYGSVSYGYT
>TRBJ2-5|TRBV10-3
AAGSETQY
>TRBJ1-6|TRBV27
ASSLGRPPLH
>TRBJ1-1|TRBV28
ASRRSYRGNTEAF
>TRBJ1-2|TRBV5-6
ASSWDVQANYGYT
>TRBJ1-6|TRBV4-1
ASSPARTGVNSPLH
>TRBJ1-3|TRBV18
ASSPDSSGNTIY
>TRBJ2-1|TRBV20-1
SARAGYNEQF
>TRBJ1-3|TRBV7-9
ASSLSADTIY
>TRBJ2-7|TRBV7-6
ASSKDVSYEQY
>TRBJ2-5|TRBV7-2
ASSPRRDFQETQY
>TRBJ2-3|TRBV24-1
ATSGGEDTQY
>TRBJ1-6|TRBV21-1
ARGQRLGEPLH
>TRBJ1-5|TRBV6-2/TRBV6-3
ASSYYGTAINQPQH
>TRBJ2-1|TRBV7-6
ASSPVGNEQF
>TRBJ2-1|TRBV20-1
RAPVRANEQF
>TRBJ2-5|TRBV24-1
ATSDYLDQETQY
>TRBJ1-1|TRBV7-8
ASSLGQYMNTEAF
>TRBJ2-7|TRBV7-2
ASSSREGGGEQY
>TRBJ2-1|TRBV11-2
ASSLRVIHNEQF
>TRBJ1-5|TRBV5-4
ASSLGGQINQPQH
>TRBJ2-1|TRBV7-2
ASSLGSHNEQF
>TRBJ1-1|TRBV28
ASSFFAYRRGTKKNTEAF
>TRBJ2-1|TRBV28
ASSLPTSGRGEQF
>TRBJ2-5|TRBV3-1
ASSQEFGKRETQY
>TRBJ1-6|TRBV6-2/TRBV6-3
ASSPPRGTDNSPLH
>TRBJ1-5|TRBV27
ASSSGTGAYQPQH